The present T cell receptor beta chain was sequenced within a study of blood T cell repertoires in COVID-19. The study drew participants aged roughly 18 to 95 years from 24 US areas. The recovered donors of Cohort 3 showed two negative PCRs, clearance, or symptom resolution. As processed by the authors: Reference gene primer amplification in the assay estimated nucleated cell counts. Method: immunoSEQ multiplex PCR; TCRdb's copy keeps in-frame clones and lacks some. D and trimming were read from the DNA, whereas the V and J calls and clone size are those reported in that table. The sample has under 200,000 clones, more than 80% seen once. Looked up from germline, CDR1 is KGHDR and CDR2 is SFDVKD. The CDR3 is 15 residues long. V was cut by 2 bases and J by 1 base, with 10 bases left in between.

This sequence originates from a woman aged 18-29 years who had recovered from COVID-19. The specimen was PBMCs or T cells enriched from blood (not recorded which). The gene calls are TRBV24-1 and TRBJ1-2; D is unclear. CDR3 in amino acids: CATSDSGTLNYGYTF. The CDR3 DNA reads as TGTGCCACCAGTGATTCAGGCACTCTTAACTATGGCTACACCTTC.